This is a list of T cell receptor beta chains from one sample in a study of blood T cell repertoires in COVID-19. The data were produced by immunoSEQ multiplex PCR, yet TCRdb's version contains in-frame clones alone and is incomplete. This table has more than 200,000 clones, 80% to 90% appearing once. What was sequenced was peripheral blood. These receptor sequences come from a man older than 75 with acute or convalescent COVID-19. The CDR3 runs from the conserved cysteine through the conserved F or W. The D gene is left open where the match is weak. Expanded clones get a size class; other rows say once, few or many, or leave the size out.

d_call	j_call	v_call	clone_size	cdr3_nt	cdr3_aa
NA	TRBJ2-5	TRBV28	NA	TGTGCCACGATGGGTACGGGCAGGGGGACCCAGTACTTC	CATMGTGRGTQYF
NA	TRBJ1-6	TRBV12-3/TRBV12-4	once	TGTGCCAGCAGAACCTCTACAGGGTCCCTCCACTTT	CASRTSTGSLHF
TRBD1	TRBJ2-1	TRBV28	NA	TGTGCCAGCAGTCCCGGGACAGGGGGCATGAATGAGCAGTTCTTC	CASSPGTGGMNEQFF
TRBD2	TRBJ2-7	TRBV6-2/TRBV6-3	NA	TGTGCCAGCAGTTTAGCGGGGGGCACCTACGAGCAGTACTTC	CASSLAGGTYEQYF
NA	TRBJ1-2	TRBV18	NA	TGTGCCAGCTCGGACGGAACACTAGCTAACTATGGCTACACCTTC	CASSDGTLANYGYTF
NA	TRBJ2-7	TRBV4-2	NA	TGTGCCAGCAGCCAAGTTGCAGCGGAAGCCAACTACGAGCAGTACTTC	CASSQVAAEANYEQYF
TRBD1	TRBJ2-7	TRBV11-2	NA	TGTGCCAGCAGCTTAAATACAGGGGGTTCCGAGCAGTACTTC	CASSLNTGGSEQYF
NA	TRBJ2-6	TRBV3-1/TRBV3-2	once	TGTGCCAGCAGCCAAAACCGGGACATCAATTTATCCGGGGCCAACGTCCTGACTTTC	CASSQNRDINLSGANVLTF
NA	TRBJ1-6	TRBV6-5	NA	TGTGCCAGCACGAACAGCAATAATTCACCCCTCCACTTT	CASTNSNNSPLHF
TRBD1	TRBJ2-5	TRBV5-1	NA	TGCGCCAGCTGCGCGACAGGGGGGCAAGAGACCCAGTACTTC	CASCATGGQETQYF
TRBD1	TRBJ1-6	TRBV7-9	once	TGTGCCAGCAGCGGGACAGCTAATAATTCACCCCTCCACTTT	CASSGTANNSPLHF
NA	TRBJ1-1	TRBV4-3	NA	TGCGCCAGCAGCCTCACCCCAGGGTCGATCACTGAAGCTTTCTTT	CASSLTPGSITEAFF
TRBD1	TRBJ1-4	TRBV6-5	NA	TGTGCCAGCAGGTCGTCAGGGGGTACTGAAAAACTGTTTTTT	CASRSSGGTEKLFF
TRBD1	TRBJ2-3	TRBV6-2/TRBV6-3	NA	TGTGCCAGCAGCCCCCGGGACAGCTTCGGGAATACGCAGTATTTT	CASSPRDSFGNTQYF
TRBD2	TRBJ2-7	TRBV7-9	NA	TGTGCCAGCAGCCCCCGTTCGGGCGGGAGAGGGGTTTTGGGCTCCGAGCAGTACTTC	CASSPRSGGRGVLGSEQYF
NA	TRBJ2-5	TRBV24-1	NA	TGTGCCACCAGTGATTTAGGGCAGGGCCAAGAGACCCAGTACTTC	CATSDLGQGQETQYF
NA	TRBJ1-5	TRBV7-2	NA	TGTGCCAGCAGCCTAAGAGGGGGACAGCCCCAGCATTTT	CASSLRGGQPQHF
TRBD1	TRBJ2-7	TRBV7-9	NA	TGTGCCAGCAGCACGCAGGGGGCAAACTACGAGCAGTACTTC	CASSTQGANYEQYF
NA	TRBJ1-5	TRBV10-3	NA	TGTGCCATCAGTGAAAGGCAGGGGACCGATGGGCCCCAGCATTTT	CAISERQGTDGPQHF
TRBD1	TRBJ2-7	TRBV28	NA	TGTGCCAGCAGTACCCCAGACAGGGCCCAAGGGTACGAGCAGTACTTC	CASSTPDRAQGYEQYF
NA	TRBJ1-5	TRBV7-9	NA	TGTGCCAGCAGCCAACAGGGTTATCAGCCCCAGCATTTT	CASSQQGYQPQHF
NA	TRBJ1-3	TRBV7-6	NA	TGTGCCAGCAGCTTACAGGCTGGAAACACCATATATTTT	CASSLQAGNTIYF
NA	TRBJ2-1	TRBV11-3	NA	TGTGCCAGCAGCTTGGGCAGGGGTAGTACTGAGCAGTTCTTC	CASSLGRGSTEQFF
NA	TRBJ2-4	TRBV6-1	NA	TGTGCCAGCAGTGACAGGGGACGGCTAGCCAAAAACATTCAGTACTTC	CASSDRGRLAKNIQYF
NA	TRBJ2-3	TRBV5-1	once	TGCGCCAGCAGCTTGGACCGTCGTCCCACTAGCACAGATACGCAGTATTTT	CASSLDRRPTSTDTQYF
NA	TRBJ2-7	TRBV12-3/TRBV12-4	once	TGTGCCAGCAGTCGGGAGAACTACGAGCAGTACTTC	CASSRENYEQYF
TRBD2	TRBJ2-1	TRBV3-1/TRBV3-2	NA	TGTGCCAGCAGCCAAGATCCGACTAGCTGGGATGAGCAGTTCTTC	CASSQDPTSWDEQFF
TRBD1	TRBJ2-5	TRBV5-6	NA	TGTGCCAGCAGCAAAAGGACAGGGTTGCACGAGACCCAGTACTTC	CASSKRTGLHETQYF